One T cell receptor beta chain is described in this entry. Produced via immunoSEQ multiplex PCR; TCRdb's table is partial and in-frame only. The sample consists of about 270,000 clones, roughly 90% of them appearing once. The data belong to a study of blood T cell repertoires in COVID-19. Study background: Some COVID-19 samples were acute and others convalescent; all came from the United States, Italy and Spain. Nucleic acid was either cDNA or gDNA, and it came from T cells, B-cell-depleted T cells, or PBMCs.

Germline CDR1 and CDR2: SGHTA and FQGNSA. Deletions cut 1 base from V and 3 bases from J, with 8 bases between. CDR3 length equals 14 residues. This chain connects TRBV7-2 to TRBJ2-3, with D maybe TRBD2 (5 bases). The sequenced sample consisted of PBMCs or T cells enriched from blood (not recorded which). The TCR was taken from a woman in her fifties or sixties who had recovered from COVID-19. The CDR3 DNA reads TGTGCCAGCAGCTTAGAAGGGAGAACAGATACGCAGTATTTT. Its translation is CASSLEGRTDTQYF. Full variable domain (rest looked up from reference TRBV7-2 and TRBJ2-3): GAGVSQSPSNKVTEKGKDVELRCDPISGHTALYWYRQSLGQGLEFLIYFQGNSAPDKSGLPSDRFSAERTGGSVSTLTIQRTQQEDSAVYLCASSLEGRTDTQYFGPGTRLTVL.